This T cell receptor beta chain was sequenced during a study of T-cell memory formation after mild COVID-19. TCRdb independently ran MiXCR on the 5' RACE reads; one entry per CDR3 protein. The sample records approximately 410,000 distinct CDR3 sequences, less than 25% being singletons. V shed 1 base and J shed 8 bases, with 15 bases lying between them. Germline V CDR1 and CDR2: SGHAT, FQNNGV. The CDR3 is 15 amino acids. The study, taken as a whole, reports: Clones which contracted sat mainly in CM and EM if CD4+, and in EMRA if CD8+.

This clonotype was recorded only once. No antigen is known for it. The receptor was derived from an adult woman who had mild COVID-19 (a few samples of this study predate the infection). Cell type and time point are not known. The chain combines TRBV11-2 with TRBJ2-1; D might be TRBD1 (7 bases). The sequenced material came from PBMCs or a T cell subset sorted from them (not recorded which). The CDR3 region is CASSLGGTAGHEQFF. The CDR3 DNA reads as TGTGCCAGCAGCTTAGGAGGGACAGCGGGCCATGAGCAGTTCTTC.